These 14 T cell receptor beta chains came from one sample sequenced in a study of cytomegalovirus exposure and HLA in healthy donors. Use of 60 Vbeta and 13 Jbeta primers characterized the PCR. TCRdb's table, derived via immunoSEQ multiplex PCR, lists solely in-frame clones and lacks some. This sample has approximately 150,000 clones; around three quarters occur once, and the top ten carry approximately 2.1%. The sequenced sample consisted of PBMCs. The receptors here all came from a man aged 40-55 years in good health and CMV-seronegative.

The rearrangement joins TRBV2 to TRBJ2-2; 10 nucleotides agree with TRBD2. Germline lookup yields CDR1 SNHLY and CDR2 FYNNEI. The CDR3 covers 17 residues. V dropped 6 bases and J dropped 4; count of bases not matched to a gene: 11. The CDR3 DNA reads TGTGCCAGCAGCCTACCTACTAGCGGGGAGACCACCGGGGAGCTGTTTTTT. This sequence encodes CASSLPTSGETTGELFF.

The V call is TRBV2, the J call TRBJ1-1; D perhaps matches TRBD1 (6 bases). Trimming left V 0 bases short and J 2 bases short, with 13 bases between. CDR3 length: 16 residues. From germline, CDR1 is SNHLY and CDR2 FYNNEI. The CDR3 coding sequence is TGTGCCAGCAGTGAAGCGGTGACAGGAGTTAACACTGAAGCTTTCTTT. Translated: CASSEAVTGVNTEAFF.

The J gene is TRBJ2-1, the V gene TRBV6-6; tentative D call: TRBD1 (6 bases). Germline CDR1 is MNHNY and CDR2 is SVGAGI (reference sequence). This CDR3 contains 13 residues. Trimming shortened V by 8 bases and J by 15 bases, and 23 bases separated the two germline ends. The CDR3 loop is CASGKFDRPPRFF. As DNA, the CDR3 is TGTGCCAGCGGAAAATTCGACAGGCCCCCGCGGTTCTTC.

The chain has TRBV5-1 and TRBJ2-5; 8 nucleotides agree with TRBD2. The length of the CDR3 is 16 residues. Losses at the gene ends were 2 bases for V and 5 bases for J; bases not matched to a gene: 11. CDR1 and CDR2 (germline): SGHRS, YFSETQ. The DNA for the CDR3 is TGCGCCAGCAGCTTTAATCGCGGGGGGCTTGGGGAGACCCAGTACTTC. Its translation is CASSFNRGGLGETQYF. Supplemented by reference TRBV5-1 and TRBJ2-5, the full variable domain reads KAGVTQTPRYLIKTRGQQVTLSCSPISGHRSVSWYQQTPGQGLQFLFEYFSETQRNKGNFPGRFSGRQFSNSRSEMNVSTLELGDSALYLCASSFNRGGLGETQYFGPGTRLLVL.

This chain connects TRBV28 to TRBJ2-7; 13 bases are a match to TRBD2. V lost 6 bases and J lost 4; bases outside the gene matches: 9. Per germline, CDR1 MDHEN and CDR2 SYDVKM. There are 16 residues in the CDR3. The CDR3 sequence is CASRAPTSGRTYEQYF. The CDR3 DNA sequence: TGTGCCAGCAGAGCCCCGACTAGCGGGAGGACGTACGAGCAGTACTTC.

This clone was counted a few times. J is TRBJ2-5 and V is TRBV28; TRBD1 might be the D (6 bases). CDR1 is MDHEN, CDR2 SYDVKM, per germline. V was cut by 8 bases and J by 3 bases, with 13 bases left in between. The CDR3 length is 13 residues. The CDR3 loop reads CASGNREKETQYF. Written as DNA, the CDR3 is TGTGCCAGCGGTAACAGGGAGAAAGAGACCCAGTACTTC.

This clone occurred once. This chain connects TRBV7-3 to TRBJ2-1; 9 bases line up with TRBD2. This CDR3 is 14 amino acids long. The V segment lost 1 base and the J segment 7 bases; nucleotides outside the gene matches: 2. Germline assignment: CDR1 SGHTA and CDR2 FQGTGA. Here the CDR3 DNA reads TGTGCCAGCAGCTTAAGCGGGGGGGTAAATGAGCAGTTCTTC. As protein: CASSLSGGVNEQFF.

The chain links TRBV7-2 to TRBJ2-7, with D tentatively TRBD1 (6 bases). Germline CDR1 reads SGHTA; CDR2 reads FQGNSA. The CDR3 has 14 amino acids. The germline V and J ends were trimmed by 3 bases and 5 bases, with 14 bases remaining between them. Written as DNA, the CDR3 is TGTGCCAGCAGCTTTAGACAGGCTTGGGACGAGCAGTACTTC. Residues: CASSFRQAWDEQYF.

The rearrangement links TRBV5-4 to TRBJ1-1; TRBD1 matches at 9 bases. Trimming took 4 bases from V and 3 from J; bases not matched to a gene: 7. The CDR3 contains 15 residues. The V gene's germline CDR1 is SGHNT and CDR2 YYREEE (reference sequence). The CDR3 DNA sequence: TGTGCCAGCAGCACCGGACAGGGGTGGGACACTGAAGCTTTCTTT. It encodes CASSTGQGWDTEAFF.

V and J are TRBV9 and TRBJ1-1, with D perhaps matching TRBD1 (5 bases). CDR1 is SGDLS, CDR2 YYNGEE, per germline. CDR3 size: 14 residues. Trimming stripped 0 bases from V and 1 base from J, with 7 bases between. The CDR3 DNA is TGTGCCAGCAGCGTAGTTCAGGGGAACACTGAAGCTTTCTTT. Amino acids: CASSVVQGNTEAFF.

The chain carries TRBV10-1 and TRBJ2-2; 7 bases match TRBD2. CDR3 length equals 16 residues. The germline V gene encodes CDR1 WNHNN and CDR2 SYGVQD (reference sequence). V shed 3 bases and J 5 bases; nucleotides not matched to a gene: 9. The CDR3 sequence: CASSEGRGDWTGELFF. In DNA form, the CDR3 reads TGCGCCAGCAGTGAAGGACGGGGGGATTGGACCGGGGAGCTGTTTTTT.

V gene TRBV30 combines with J gene TRBJ1-2, with D possibly being TRBD1 (5 bases). Germline V gene sequence: CDR1 GTSNPN, CDR2 SVGIG (reference sequence). Trimming shortened V by 0 bases and J by 8 bases, and 16 bases separated the two germline ends. CDR3 length: 14 residues. CDR3 sequence reads: CAWSVQMGQGGYTF. CDR3 coding DNA: TGTGCCTGGAGTGTCCAGATGGGGCAGGGCGGCTACACCTTC.

This clone was picked up a small number of times. The chain uses TRBV6-5 and TRBJ2-5; maybe TRBD2 (6 bases). In germline, CDR1 is MNHEY, CDR2 SVGAGI. V lost 2 bases, J lost 5 bases, and 15 bases lay in between. This CDR3 has 15 residues. This CDR3 reads CASSYGPAGRETQYF. The DNA for the CDR3 is TGTGCCAGCAGTTACGGTCCGGCGGGAAGGGAGACCCAGTACTTC.

This clone occurred a few times. This rearrangement joins TRBV4-1 to TRBJ2-5; 12 positions agree with TRBD1. This CDR3 spans 18 amino acids. Trimming took 1 base from V and 7 from J; bases not matched to a gene: 13. Germline V gene lookup returns CDR1 MGHRA and CDR2 YSYEKL. CDR3: CASSQVSSGTGGAWTQYF. CDR3 DNA sequence: TGCGCCAGCAGCCAAGTTTCTTCCGGGACAGGGGGCGCGTGGACCCAGTACTTC.